The 32 T cell receptor beta chains reported below all come from one sample, sequenced in a study of response to subunit inactivated influenza vaccine. TCRdb used MiXCR to reprocess the RT-PCR reads, holding one entry per CDR3 protein. The sample records some 800,000 distinct CDR3 sequences, 21% being singletons. The source was PBMCs from blood, collected roughly 5 days after vaccination. The receptor source for this set is a man over 45 who received an inactivated influenza vaccine.

This clonotype was counted only a few times. The chain joins TRBV9 to TRBJ2-5, with TRBD1 identical over 8 bases. Germline V gene data show CDR1 as SGDLS and CDR2 as YYNGEE. This CDR3 is 14 amino acids long. The junction had 6 bases not matched to a gene; V was cut back by 3 bases and J by 5 bases. CDR3: CASSGGQDGETQYF. CDR3 DNA sequence: TGTGCCAGCAGCGGGGGACAGGATGGGGAGACCCAGTACTTC.

The V gene is TRBV4-2, the J gene TRBJ1-4; D unresolved. V lost 0 bases and J 7 bases, leaving 15 bases between the germline ends. The CDR3 totals 16 residues. Germline CDR1 and CDR2: LGHNA and YNFKEQ. The DNA of the CDR3 is TGTGCCAGCAGCCAAGAATTGGTCAGAGTTGCTGAAAAACTGTTTTTT. It yields the protein CASSQELVRVAEKLFF.

The genes are TRBV29-1 and TRBJ2-3, with 9 bases lining up with TRBD1. Per the germline V gene, CDR1 is SQVTM and CDR2 is ANQGSEA. The CDR3 totals 13 residues. Trimming took 4 bases from V and 4 from J; bases not matched to a gene: 3. The CDR3 spells CSVVTGGADTQYF. CDR3 nucleotides: TGCAGCGTTGTAACAGGGGGCGCAGATACGCAGTATTTT.

Only a few counts were recorded for this clonotype. The V and J genes are TRBV20-1 and TRBJ2-5, with D perhaps TRBD1 (5 bases). This CDR3 has 13 amino acids. Germline CDR1 and CDR2: DFQATT and SNEGSKA (reference sequence). The V and J ends lost 8 bases and 5 bases respectively, with 18 bases between them. CDR3 region: CSSQSLGVETQYF. In nucleotides, the CDR3 is TGCAGTAGCCAGAGCCTAGGGGTTGAGACCCAGTACTTC.

The chain employs TRBV12-3 or TRBV12-4 and TRBJ2-3; the match to TRBD2 covers 11 bases. The CDR3 runs to 17 residues. J gave up 0 bases and V 4 bases, and 6 bases lay outside the gene matches. The CDR3 DNA follows: TGTGCCAGCAGTTCGAAATGGACTAGCGGGAGCACAGATACGCAGTATTTT. It translates to CASSSKWTSGSTDTQYF.

V usage is TRBV20-1 and J usage is TRBJ2-7; D tentatively reads TRBD1 or TRBD2 (5 bases each). Trimming cost V 3 bases and J 2 bases, with 11 bases left between them. The CDR3 totals 13 residues. CDR1 is DFQATT, CDR2 SNEGSKA, per germline (reference sequence). CDR3 in amino acids: CSASHPGPYEQYF. The CDR3 bases are TGCAGTGCTAGTCACCCGGGACCCTACGAGCAGTACTTC.

This clonotype has only a few counts. This chain's CDR3 is CASSFTGGKAEAFF. The CDR3 DNA reads TGCGCCAGCAGCTTTACAGGGGGCAAGGCTGAAGCTTTCTTT. The V and J genes are TRBV5-1 and TRBJ1-1, with TRBD1 matching over 9 bases. Trimming removed 2 bases from V and 6 bases from J; junction bases left unmatched: 5. The CDR3 loop spans 14 amino acids. Germline CDR1 is SGHRS and CDR2 is YFSETQ.

This clonotype was seen a handful of times. The J gene is TRBJ2-3, the V gene TRBV7-3, with 13 bases fitting TRBD2. The CDR3 has 17 amino acids. CDR1 SGHTA and CDR2 FQGTGA come from the germline V gene. V dropped 5 bases and J dropped 2; count of bases not matched to a gene: 7. The DNA for the CDR3 is TGTGCCAGCAGCCGAAAACTAGCGGGAGGGGTCACAGATACGCAGTATTTT. It yields the protein CASSRKLAGGVTDTQYF.

CDR3 DNA: TGCAGTGCTAGAGACCGGGACGGTACCTACGAGCAGTACTTC. This sequence encodes CSARDRDGTYEQYF. This chain links TRBV20-1 with TRBJ2-7; the D call may be TRBD1 or TRBD2 (5 bases each). Looked up from germline, CDR1 is DFQATT and CDR2 is SNEGSKA (reference sequence). The germline V and J ends were trimmed by 0 bases and 2 bases, with 11 bases remaining between them. The CDR3 has 14 residues.

The chain is built from TRBV7-2 and TRBJ2-7, with a weak D call TRBD2 (6 bases). This CDR3 is 15 amino acids long. The germline V and J ends were trimmed by 1 base and 6 bases, with 16 bases remaining between them. Germline V CDR1 and CDR2: SGHTA, FQGNSA. CDR3 protein: CASSLGGELSGEQYF. The CDR3 nucleotides are TGTGCCAGCAGCTTAGGGGGGGAGTTATCCGGCGAGCAGTACTTC.

There are many counts of this clonotype. The gene calls are TRBV29-1 and TRBJ1-6, with D possibly matching TRBD1 (6 bases). This CDR3 contains 12 residues. V was cut by 7 bases and J by 7 bases, with 11 bases left in between. Germline assignment: CDR1 SQVTM and CDR2 ANQGSEA. The CDR3: CSARQGNSPLHF. The CDR3 DNA reads as TGCAGCGCCCGCCAGGGGAATTCACCCCTCCACTTT.

This rearrangement joins TRBV5-1 to TRBJ2-1; tentatively, D is TRBD1 (5 bases). This CDR3 has 13 residues. With 0 bases removed from V and 8 bases from J, the gap between germline ends came to 9 bases. Germline values: CDR1 SGHRS, CDR2 YFSETQ. Here the CDR3 reads CASSLVQGHEQFF. The CDR3 DNA reads TGCGCCAGCAGCTTGGTTCAGGGTCATGAGCAGTTCTTC. Complete variable domain (other parts from reference TRBV5-1 and TRBJ2-1): KAGVTQTPRYLIKTRGQQVTLSCSPISGHRSVSWYQQTPGQGLQFLFEYFSETQRNKGNFPGRFSGRQFSNSRSEMNVSTLELGDSALYLCASSLVQGHEQFFGPGTRLTVL.

The chain recombines TRBV12-3 or TRBV12-4 with TRBJ1-5, with D hard to call. With 2 bases removed from V and 2 bases from J, the gap between germline ends came to 10 bases. The length of the CDR3 is 15 residues. CDR3 residues: CASSLYATGNQPQHF. CDR3 nucleotides: TGTGCCAGCAGTTTATACGCTACAGGCAATCAGCCCCAGCATTTT.

This clonotype was detected a few times. This chain connects TRBV4-2 to TRBJ2-2; 10 bases line up with TRBD2. CDR3 size: 17 residues. The trim removed 0 bases at V and 5 bases at J, leaving 6 bases unmatched. Germline V gives CDR1 LGHNA, CDR2 YNFKEQ. In nucleotides, the CDR3 is TGTGCCAGCAGCCAAGAGGAACAGCGGGGGGGAACCGGGGAGCTGTTTTTT. Its translation is CASSQEEQRGGTGELFF.

This clonotype counts as medium-sized. This chain uses TRBV20-1 with TRBJ2-1; the D is unclear. V lost 3 bases to trimming and J lost 5 bases, with 14 bases between them. This CDR3 is 14 amino acids long. Germline lookup yields CDR1 DFQATT and CDR2 SNEGSKA (reference sequence). The CDR3 DNA sequence: TGCAGTGCTAGCTCCGGCTCCTTCGACAATGAGCAGTTCTTC. It is translated as CSASSGSFDNEQFF.

This clonotype was detected many times. The chain joins TRBV27 to TRBJ2-7, with 13 positions matching TRBD2. Germline V lookup: CDR1 MNHEY, CDR2 SMNVEV (reference sequence). The CDR3 extends over 14 amino acids. J was trimmed by 4 bases and V by 4 bases; bases with no gene match: 1. This CDR3 is CASSSGLAGYEQYF. CDR3 coding DNA: TGTGCCAGCAGTTCGGGACTAGCGGGGTACGAGCAGTACTTC.

This clonotype has ten or more counts. This chain connects TRBV5-6 to TRBJ2-7; 8 bases are shared with TRBD1. The CDR3 spans 14 residues. V lost 2 bases and J lost 2; bases outside the gene matches: 3. The germline V gene has CDR1 SGHDT and CDR2 YYEEEE. The CDR3 coding sequence is TGTGCCAGCAGCTTTGGACAGGGCACCTACGAGCAGTACTTC. It codes for CASSFGQGTYEQYF. Supplemented by reference TRBV5-6 and TRBJ2-7, the full variable domain reads DAGVTQSPTHLIKTRGQQVTLRCSPKSGHDTVSWYQQALGQGPQFIFQYYEEEERQRGNFPDRFSGHQFPNYSSELNVNALLLGDSALYLCASSFGQGTYEQYFGPGTRLTVT.

This clonotype was recorded a few times. This sequence joins TRBV6-2 or TRBV6-3 and TRBJ1-1, with a tentative D call TRBD1 (5 bases). Germline assignment: CDR1 MNHEY and CDR2 SVGEGT. The CDR3 consists of 12 residues. Trimming stripped 6 bases from V and 3 bases from J, with 8 bases between. CDR3 nucleotide sequence: TGTGCCAGCAGCCGGGACGACACTGAAGCTTTCTTT. It codes for CASSRDDTEAFF.

This chain links TRBV5-1 with TRBJ2-7; D possibly corresponds to TRBD1 (6 bases). Germline lookup yields CDR1 SGHRS and CDR2 YFSETQ. Deletions cut 2 bases from V and 6 bases from J, with 15 bases between. The CDR3 runs 14 residues. The CDR3 DNA follows: TGCGCCAGCAGCTTCCACAGGGATCGGGGCGAGCAGTACTTC. Translation: CASSFHRDRGEQYF. The full variable domain, in which reference TRBV5-1 and TRBJ2-7 provide the parts outside the CDR3, is KAGVTQTPRYLIKTRGQQVTLSCSPISGHRSVSWYQQTPGQGLQFLFEYFSETQRNKGNFPGRFSGRQFSNSRSEMNVSTLELGDSALYLCASSFHRDRGEQYFGPGTRLTVT.

This clonotype was counted many times. This chain uses TRBV7-9 with TRBJ1-4, with D perhaps matching TRBD1 (6 bases). The germline V gene encodes CDR1 SEHNR and CDR2 FQNEAQ (reference sequence). This CDR3 has 14 residues. V shed 6 bases and J shed 8 bases, with 16 bases lying between them. The CDR3 protein is CASSQQGGGEKLFF. The CDR3 DNA follows: TGTGCCAGCAGTCAACAGGGCGGTGGCGAAAAACTGTTTTTT.

This clonotype was seen many times. This chain connects TRBV12-3 or TRBV12-4 to TRBJ2-2; the match to TRBD2 covers 8 bases. V lost 8 bases and J lost 1; bases outside the gene matches: 9. CDR3 size: 16 residues. The CDR3 spells CASVTPGLGNTGELFF. The CDR3 DNA reads as TGTGCCAGCGTCACTCCGGGACTAGGGAACACCGGGGAGCTGTTTTTT.

The V call is TRBV7-8, the J call TRBJ2-1; 8 nucleotides align to TRBD2. V lost 4 bases to trimming and J lost 4 bases; unmatched junction nucleotides: 6. The CDR3 consists of 15 residues. Germline V gene lookup returns CDR1 SGHVS and CDR2 FQNEAQ. CDR3 DNA sequence: TGTGCCAGCAGCTCACGGGAGGGTATATACAATGAGCAGTTCTTC. Translating gives CASSSREGIYNEQFF.

This clonotype occurred a few times. CDR3 in amino acids: CSVPGGRDTQYF. CDR3 nucleotide sequence: TGCAGCGTGCCCGGAGGGAGGGATACGCAGTATTTT. V is TRBV29-1 and J is TRBJ2-3, with D possibly matching TRBD2 (6 bases). The CDR3 extends over 12 amino acids. In germline, CDR1 is SQVTM, CDR2 ANQGSEA. Trimming removed 6 bases from V and 6 bases from J, with 13 bases in between.

The V gene is TRBV20-1, the J gene TRBJ2-1, with 7 positions matching TRBD1. Trimming took 6 bases from V and 6 from J; bases not matched to a gene: 5. This CDR3 is 12 amino acids long. Germline V gene lookup returns CDR1 DFQATT and CDR2 SNEGSKA (reference sequence). The CDR3 loop is CSAVDRVNEQFF. For the CDR3, the DNA is TGCAGTGCGGTCGACAGGGTCAATGAGCAGTTCTTC.

The rearrangement links TRBV12-3 or TRBV12-4 to TRBJ2-2; 8 bases map to TRBD1. The trim removed 5 bases at V and 6 bases at J, leaving 11 bases unmatched. The length of the CDR3 is 16 residues. In DNA form, the CDR3 reads TGTGCCAGCAGTCGGGGGACAGGAGTCTTTTCCGGGGAGCTGTTTTTT. It translates to CASSRGTGVFSGELFF.

This chain connects TRBV15 to TRBJ1-1; weak D call: TRBD1 (6 bases). V gave up 5 bases and J gave up 6 bases, with 13 bases separating them. Germline values: CDR1 LNHNV, CDR2 YYDKDF (reference sequence). The CDR3 extends over 13 amino acids. CDR3: CATSQGRGAEAFF. DNA of the CDR3: TGTGCCACCAGCCAGGGCAGGGGAGCTGAAGCTTTCTTT.

CDR3 nucleotides: TGTGCCAGCAGTTTAGCGGCTTGGAAGCGACCGTCCTACAATGAGCAGTTCTTC. This codes for CASSLAAWKRPSYNEQFF. J is TRBJ2-1 and V is TRBV27; D unclear. The CDR3 length is 18 residues. The germline V gene encodes CDR1 MNHEY and CDR2 SMNVEV (reference sequence). V was shortened by 2 bases and J by 1 base, with 18 bases between the two germline ends.

The J gene is TRBJ2-1, the V gene TRBV10-3; D call uncertain. From germline, CDR1 is ENHRY and CDR2 SYGVKD. The V gene lost 3 bases and the J gene lost 4 bases, with 10 bases spanning the gap. The CDR3 runs to 14 residues. The CDR3 reads CAISDPGLYNEQFF. The CDR3 DNA follows: TGTGCCATCAGTGATCCGGGCCTTTACAATGAGCAGTTCTTC.

The genes are TRBV27 and TRBJ2-7; 9 bases are shared with TRBD1. Trimming took 2 bases from V and 9 from J; bases not matched to a gene: 11. The CDR3 is 15 residues long. Germline CDR1 and CDR2: MNHEY and SMNVEV (reference sequence). The CDR3 here is CASSLGGTGMYWQYF. CDR3 nucleotides: TGTGCCAGCAGTTTAGGCGGGACAGGGATGTATTGGCAGTACTTC.

V gene TRBV7-9 combines with J gene TRBJ2-5, with 8 bases aligning to TRBD1. CDR1 and CDR2 (germline): SEHNR, FQNEAQ (reference sequence). Trimming removed 5 bases from V and 4 bases from J; junction bases left unmatched: 12. The CDR3 sequence is 16 residues long. CDR3 in DNA: TGTGCCAGCAGCACACGGGACAGGACTAAGGGAGAGACCCAGTACTTC. Translated: CASSTRDRTKGETQYF.

The CDR3 loop is CASTPDRGGIQYF. The CDR3 DNA reads TGTGCCAGCACCCCCGACAGGGGTGGTATTCAGTACTTC. J is TRBJ2-4 and V is TRBV12-3 or TRBV12-4; 8 bases are a match to TRBD1. Germline trimming cut 7 bases from V and 10 bases from J; bases unmatched to any gene: 9. This CDR3 spans 13 amino acids.

This chain links TRBV10-3 with TRBJ2-1; possible D gene TRBD2, 5 bases. The V and J ends lost 3 bases and 5 bases respectively, with 11 bases between them. CDR1 and CDR2 (germline): ENHRY, SYGVKD. The CDR3 sequence is 14 residues long. The CDR3 region has the DNA TGTGCCATCAGTGATTCGCTAGCAGACAATGAGCAGTTCTTC. This encodes CAISDSLADNEQFF.